The rows below give T cell receptor beta chains drawn from one sample of a study of cytomegalovirus exposure and HLA in healthy donors. Clones were sequenced by immunoSEQ multiplex PCR, and TCRdb holds only the in-frame ones, with some missing. The table records 150,000 to 200,000 clones, roughly 80% of them present only once. Sequencing used PBMCs. The receptors here all came from a man between 50 and 59 years old in good health and CMV-seronegative. CDR3s include the opening cysteine and the closing phenylalanine or tryptophan. The D gene is left open where the match is weak. Size is omitted from some rows. Given values are once, few, many or a class for expanded clones.

V	J	D	size	length	CDR3	DNA
TRBV6-5	TRBJ2-7	TRBD1	.	14	CASSTGQGAGEQYF	TGTGCCAGCAGCACGGGACAGGGGGCTGGTGAGCAGTACTTC
TRBV11-3	TRBJ2-1	TRBD2	.	14	CASSPGGPHNEQFF	TGTGCCAGCAGCCCGGGGGGGCCCCACAATGAGCAGTTCTTC
TRBV9	TRBJ2-2	TRBD1	.	16	CASTYSTGGRTGELFF	TGTGCCAGCACCTACTCAACAGGGGGCAGGACCGGGGAGCTGTTTTTT
TRBV7-6	TRBJ2-5	TRBD2	.	15	CASSYPPLAGETQYF	TGTGCCAGCAGCTACCCCCCGCTAGCGGGGGAGACCCAGTACTTC
TRBV19	TRBJ1-6	.	.	12	CASKGGSSPLHF	TGTGCCAGTAAAGGTGGGAGTTCACCCCTCCACTTT
TRBV2	TRBJ2-3	TRBD2	.	14	CASRPAGETDTQYF	TGTGCCAGCAGGCCAGCGGGAGAGACGGATACGCAGTATTTT
TRBV9	TRBJ2-1	TRBD2	.	13	CASSAGLVFEQFF	TGTGCCAGCAGCGCTGGACTAGTATTTGAGCAGTTCTTC
TRBV5-6	TRBJ2-3	.	.	16	CASSKRDGGPGDTQYF	TGTGCCAGCAGCAAAAGGGACGGGGGGCCGGGGGATACGCAGTATTTT
TRBV6-1	TRBJ1-2	.	.	10	CASSAVGYTF	TGTGCCAGCAGTGCTGTTGGCTACACCTTC
TRBV5-1	TRBJ2-1	.	.	14	CASSYAESYNEQFF	TGCGCCAGCAGCTACGCTGAGTCCTACAATGAGCAGTTCTTC
TRBV14	TRBJ2-7	TRBD2	.	17	CASSLLPLLAGGYEQYF	TGTGCCAGCAGCCTCTTACCATTACTAGCGGGGGGTTACGAGCAGTACTTC
TRBV4-3	TRBJ1-3	.	.	17	CASSQDPVGRAGNTIYF	TGCGCCAGCAGCCAAGATCCAGTTGGCAGGGCTGGAAACACCATATATTTT
TRBV7-2	TRBJ1-1	.	.	13	CASSLEPGAEAFF	TGTGCCAGCAGCTTAGAGCCAGGGGCTGAAGCTTTCTTT
TRBV6-6	TRBJ1-1	TRBD1	.	15	CASSVVQGKRTEAFF	TGTGCCAGCAGTGTGGTACAGGGGAAGAGGACTGAAGCTTTCTTT
TRBV7-9	TRBJ2-3	.	few	17	CASTLRGGETSTDTQYF	TGTGCCAGCACCCTTAGGGGCGGGGAAACTAGCACAGATACGCAGTATTTT
TRBV5-4	TRBJ2-5	.	.	15	CASSSRRRGLETQYF	TGTGCCAGCAGCTCTAGAAGGCGGGGCCTAGAGACCCAGTACTTC
TRBV15	TRBJ2-1	TRBD1	few	15	CATSTGTGAYNEQFF	TGTGCCACCAGCACCGGGACAGGGGCCTACAATGAGCAGTTCTTC
TRBV7-9	TRBJ1-1	.	.	13	CASSPTMNTEAFF	TGTGCCAGCAGCCCAACAATGAACACTGAAGCTTTCTTT
TRBV7-9	TRBJ2-7	TRBD2	few	12	CASSPGGYEQYF	TGTGCCAGCAGCCCCGGGGGGTACGAGCAGTACTTC
TRBV7-7	TRBJ2-2	.	.	14	CASSLGVTAGELFF	TGTGCCAGCAGCTTAGGGGTGACAGCCGGGGAGCTGTTTTTT
TRBV10-2	TRBJ2-7	.	.	11	CASSDRYEQYF	TGCGCCAGCAGTGACCGCTACGAGCAGTACTTC
TRBV27	TRBJ2-7	TRBD1	few	15	CASRTRRDRDYEQYF	TGTGCCAGCAGAACTCGCCGGGACAGGGACTACGAGCAGTACTTC
TRBV29-1	TRBJ1-2	.	.	11	CSVEDHDGYTF	TGCAGCGTTGAAGATCATGATGGCTACACCTTC
TRBV2	TRBJ2-2	TRBD1	.	15	CASSERRQGSGELFF	TGTGCCAGCAGTGAAAGGAGACAGGGGTCCGGGGAGCTGTTTTTT